This T cell receptor beta chain came from a study of shared clonotypes between healthy human individuals. Germline-derived CDR1 and CDR2 are SGHVS and FNYEAQ. The germline V and J ends were trimmed by 5 bases and 7 bases, with 21 bases remaining between them. This CDR3 region has 16 residues. Subsets obtained from CD4+ cells comprised CD45RA+ naive and CD45RA-negative memory cells. Sequenced by immunoSEQ multiplex PCR; TCRdb stores in-frame clones only, minus some. This table holds about 960,000 clones, approximately 76% found once. Sequencing was carried out using memory CD4+ T cells sorted from blood. Subset specified: CD45RA-negative fraction. The chain combines TRBV7-6 with TRBJ2-1, with D perhaps given as TRBD1 or TRBD2 (6 bases each). The receptor comes from a man younger than 30 in good health. The CDR3 protein is CASSLQPGALGNEQFF. DNA of the CDR3: TGTGCCAGCAGCCTCCAACCGGGGGCACTGGGGAATGAGCAGTTCTTC.